The 26 T cell receptor beta chains below were found in one sample sequenced in a study of CD8 T cells in ankylosing spondylitis. TCRdb called the 5' RACE reads again in MiXCR, with one record for every CDR3 protein. The sample includes approximately 500,000 distinct CDR3 sequences, roughly 12% of them seen just once. Study conclusions and caveats: Seemingly characteristic of ankylosing spondylitis blood was a TCR beta motif consisting of about 8 highly homologous variants.

Their antigens are not known. Source material: blood, either unsorted or a sorted T cell fraction (not recorded which). The receptors stem from a male donor with ankylosing spondylitis.

This clonotype was seen a few times. The chain combines TRBV5-1 with TRBJ1-2; no firm D call. V lost 7 bases, J lost 8 bases, and 18 bases lay in between. This CDR3 region has 13 residues. Germline-derived CDR1 and CDR2 are SGHRS and YFSETQ. The CDR3 nucleotides are TGCGCCAGCTCCGTGGAGGGAGGAGAAGGCTACACCTTC. This sequence encodes CASSVEGGEGYTF.

This clonotype was recorded at least ten times. The chain recombines TRBV12-3 or TRBV12-4 with TRBJ2-7; TRBD1 matches 7 bases. The CDR3 is 14 amino acids. V lost 6 bases to trimming and J lost 3 bases; unmatched junction nucleotides: 8. CDR3 in DNA: TGTGCCAGCAGCCTTTCGGACAGGCTCTACGAGCAGTACTTC. Encoded protein: CASSLSDRLYEQYF.

The CDR3 DNA is TGTGCCAGCTTTCGATCCCCTGACACCGGGGAGCTGTTTTTT. Amino acid sequence: CASFRSPDTGELFF. The chain employs TRBV2 and TRBJ2-2; D gene unclear. The CDR3 runs to 14 residues. In germline, CDR1 is SNHLY, CDR2 FYNNEI. The V end was cut by 8 bases, the J end by 3 bases, with 13 bases between.

The V and J genes are TRBV7-2 and TRBJ2-3; D gene uncertain. Germline values: CDR1 SGHTA, CDR2 FQGNSA. CDR3 length: 14 residues. Trimming took 6 bases from V and 2 from J, leaving 12 bases between them. CDR3 nucleotides: TGTGCCAGCAGTTTGACGCCAACCACAGATACGCAGTATTTT. Its protein is CASSLTPTTDTQYF.

The chain couples TRBV12-3 or TRBV12-4 to TRBJ2-2, with TRBD2 identical over 13 bases. The V and J ends lost 10 bases and 5 bases, in that order; junction bases with no gene match: 7. CDR3 length: 15 amino acids. The CDR3 nucleotides read TGTGCCACCTATGGACTAGCGGGAGTTACCGGGGAGCTGTTTTTT. Its protein is CATYGLAGVTGELFF.

This clonotype was observed a handful of times. The V call is TRBV12-3 or TRBV12-4, the J call TRBJ1-1; 9 bases line up with TRBD1. This CDR3 region has 14 residues. The junction had 3 bases not matched to a gene; V was cut back by 1 base and J by 6 bases. CDR3: CASSLVQGAAEAFF. As DNA, the CDR3 is TGTGCCAGCAGTTTAGTACAGGGGGCGGCTGAAGCTTTCTTT.

The J gene is TRBJ1-2, the V gene TRBV2; 7 bases are shared with TRBD1. J was trimmed by 6 bases and V by 6 bases; bases with no gene match: 13. The CDR3 has 15 residues. In germline, CDR1 is SNHLY, CDR2 FYNNEI. The CDR3 DNA follows: TGTGCCAGCAGGGCACGACAGGGATACATCGATGGCTACACCTTC. Amino acids: CASRARQGYIDGYTF.

This clonotype was observed at least ten times. The chain carries TRBV5-1 and TRBJ2-7; tentative D call: TRBD1 (6 bases). CDR1 SGHRS and CDR2 YFSETQ come from the germline V gene. Trimming shortened V by 4 bases and J by 7 bases, and 18 bases separated the two germline ends. This CDR3 has 14 residues. The CDR3 bases are TGCGCCAGCAGCGGCGGACAGTTCGATAGGGAGCAGTACTTC. Amino acids: CASSGGQFDREQYF.

This chain connects TRBV12-3 or TRBV12-4 to TRBJ2-3; 11 bases line up with TRBD2. The junction had 10 bases not matched to a gene; V was cut back by 7 bases and J by 4 bases. The CDR3 length is 16 residues. The DNA of the CDR3 is TGTGCCAGCACCCCCACTAGCGGGAGATCGGCAGATACGCAGTATTTT. As protein: CASTPTSGRSADTQYF.

The chain links TRBV27 to TRBJ2-5; D may be TRBD1 or TRBD2 (6 bases each). Germline V lookup: CDR1 MNHEY, CDR2 SMNVEV (reference sequence). The germline V and J ends were trimmed by 8 bases and 1 base, with 23 bases remaining between them. The CDR3 totals 17 residues. Here the CDR3 DNA reads TGTGCCAGCTTCCGGTCGGGGGCACCCTATCTCCAAGAGACCCAGTACTTC. This codes for CASFRSGAPYLQETQYF.

The rearrangement joins TRBV5-4 to TRBJ1-1; TRBD1 aligns across 7 bases. V was pared by 4 bases and J by 3 bases, with 6 bases of the junction left unmatched. CDR3 length: 14 amino acids. Germline CDR1 and CDR2: SGHNT and YYREEE (reference sequence). The CDR3 loop is CASSSTGVDTEAFF. DNA for the CDR3: TGTGCCAGCAGCAGTACAGGGGTTGACACTGAAGCTTTCTTT. The full variable domain, rest sourced from reference TRBV5-4 and TRBJ1-1, is ETGVTQSPTHLIKTRGQQVTLRCSSQSGHNTVSWYQQALGQGPQFIFQYYREEENGRGNFPPRFSGLQFPNYSSELNVNALELDDSALYLCASSSTGVDTEAFFGQGTRLTVV.

This clonotype has just a few counts. The chain couples TRBV3-1 to TRBJ1-1; D perhaps matches TRBD1 (5 bases). Between the trimmed V and J ends, which lost 1 base and 1 base, there was a span of 13 bases. Germline CDR1 reads LGHDT; CDR2 reads YNNKEL (reference sequence). The CDR3 extends over 16 amino acids. In nucleotides, the CDR3 is TGTGCCAGCAGCCAAGGATCGGGACGCCAGAACACTGAAGCTTTCTTT. This encodes CASSQGSGRQNTEAFF. The complete variable domain, with remaining parts taken from reference TRBV3-1 and TRBJ1-1, reads DTAVSQTPKYLVTQMGNDKSIKCEQNLGHDTMYWYKQDSKKFLKIMFSYNNKELIINETVPNRFSPKSPDKAHLNLHINSLELGDSAVYFCASSQGSGRQNTEAFFGQGTRLTVV.

This clonotype was picked up a small number of times. The chain recombines TRBV5-1 with TRBJ2-2, with D perhaps matching TRBD1 (5 bases). The CDR3 is 15 amino acids. V was pared by 4 bases and J by 5 bases, with 15 bases between. Germline V lookup: CDR1 SGHRS, CDR2 YFSETQ. DNA of the CDR3: TGCGCCAGCAGCCCCGGTGTCAGGGTTACCGGGGAGCTGTTTTTT. Translation: CASSPGVRVTGELFF.

The V call is TRBV20-1, the J call TRBJ2-3, with TRBD2 as a possible D gene (5 bases). V lost 5 bases, J lost 4 bases, and 22 bases lay in between. In germline, CDR1 is DFQATT, CDR2 SNEGSKA (reference sequence). The CDR3 contains 16 residues. CDR3 residues: CSAGPLLRTYADTQYF. The CDR3 DNA sequence: TGCAGTGCTGGACCATTATTAAGGACTTATGCAGATACGCAGTATTTT.

The chain couples TRBV20-1 to TRBJ2-1; D call uncertain. Trimming removed 6 bases from V and 0 bases from J, with 18 bases in between. The CDR3 is 16 amino acids. The germline gives CDR1 DFQATT, CDR2 SNEGSKA (reference sequence). The CDR3: CSAQMVESASYNEQFF. For the CDR3, the DNA is TGCAGTGCCCAAATGGTAGAATCTGCCTCCTACAATGAGCAGTTCTTC.

V and J are TRBV7-9 and TRBJ1-2; the D is unclear. V was pared by 5 bases and J by 9 bases, with 10 bases between. The germline V gene encodes CDR1 SEHNR and CDR2 FQNEAQ (reference sequence). The CDR3 is 11 amino acids. The CDR3 region is CASSPDNSYTF. CDR3 DNA sequence: TGTGCCAGCAGCCCCGACAATAGCTACACCTTC.

This clonotype was seen many times. CDR3 sequence: CASNQGPNYGYTF. CDR3 nucleotides: TGTGCCAGCAATCAGGGGCCTAACTATGGCTACACCTTC. J is TRBJ1-2 and V is TRBV12-3 or TRBV12-4; D possibly corresponds to TRBD1 (6 bases). This CDR3 contains 13 residues. V gave up 7 bases and J gave up 0 bases, with 9 bases separating them.

This clonotype was counted a few times. V and J are TRBV6-2 or TRBV6-3 and TRBJ1-1, with 10 bases lining up with TRBD1. CDR3 length equals 13 residues. J lost 6 bases, V lost 8 bases, and 6 bases had no gene match. Germline V lookup: CDR1 MNHEY, CDR2 SVGEGT. The CDR3 sequence is CASRDRGDAEAFF. Here the CDR3 DNA reads TGTGCCAGCCGGGACAGGGGAGACGCTGAAGCTTTCTTT.

This clonotype came up a few times. The gene calls are TRBV20-1 and TRBJ1-1, with 10 positions matching TRBD1. After removal of 6 bases from V and 4 bases from J, the junction contained 11 bases not matched to a gene. This CDR3 comprises 15 residues. Germline loops: CDR1 DFQATT, CDR2 SNEGSKA (reference sequence). The chain's CDR3 is CSALNRDRGSTEAFF. The CDR3 bases are TGCAGTGCCCTAAACCGGGACAGGGGATCCACTGAAGCTTTCTTT.

The V gene is TRBV12-3 or TRBV12-4, the J gene TRBJ1-2; no reliable D call. The length of the CDR3 is 14 residues. Trimming removed 6 bases at V and 1 base at J, with 12 bases between. For the CDR3, the DNA is TGTGCCAGCAGACCGGGCCGTAATAACTATGGCTACACCTTC. Translated, it gives CASRPGRNNYGYTF.

This clonotype was observed a few times. V and J are TRBV3-1 and TRBJ2-7, with 12 bases matching TRBD2. V was pared by 3 bases and J by 12 bases, with 6 bases of the junction left unmatched. CDR1 and CDR2 (germline): LGHDT, YNNKEL (reference sequence). CDR3 length equals 13 residues. The CDR3 nucleotides are TGTGCCAGCAGCCAGACTAGCGGGGGTGTACCGTACGTC. This translates into CASSQTSGGVPYV.

This clonotype has just a few counts. The rearrangement joins TRBV3-1 to TRBJ1-1, with D perhaps TRBD1 (6 bases). There are 14 residues in the CDR3. With 3 bases removed from V and 1 base from J, the gap between germline ends came to 9 bases. Germline V gene sequence: CDR1 LGHDT, CDR2 YNNKEL (reference sequence). In DNA form, the CDR3 reads TGTGCCAGCAGCCAGATGGGACAGAACACTGAAGCTTTCTTT. It yields the protein CASSQMGQNTEAFF.

The chain employs TRBV5-1 and TRBJ2-5, with D perhaps matching TRBD2 (8 bases). CDR3 length: 15 residues. Germline CDR1 is SGHRS and CDR2 is YFSETQ. Trimming removed 7 bases from V and 4 bases from J, with 20 bases in between. In DNA, the CDR3 is TGCGCCAGCCAACAGGGGATAGCGGGAAGAGAGACCCAGTACTTC. It is translated as CASQQGIAGRETQYF.

A few counts support this clonotype. The chain combines TRBV20-1 with TRBJ2-4, with D unresolved. The germline V gene encodes CDR1 DFQATT and CDR2 SNEGSKA (reference sequence). The CDR3 contains 14 residues. Trimming took 3 bases from V and 0 from J, leaving 9 bases between them. CDR3 loop: CSARAELAKNIQYF. The CDR3 DNA follows: TGCAGTGCTAGGGCAGAACTAGCCAAAAACATTCAGTACTTC.

The rearrangement links TRBV3-1 to TRBJ2-5; 12 nucleotides line up with TRBD2. The V and J ends lost 3 bases and 4 bases, in that order; junction bases with no gene match: 6. The CDR3 spans 16 residues. Germline V gives CDR1 LGHDT, CDR2 YNNKEL (reference sequence). The chain's CDR3 is CASSQRLAGAGETQYF. CDR3 DNA: TGTGCCAGCAGCCAGAGACTAGCGGGAGCTGGAGAGACCCAGTACTTC.

This clonotype was observed many times. V gene TRBV10-3 combines with J gene TRBJ2-1, with 7 bases that match TRBD1. The length of the CDR3 is 13 residues. Trimming took 4 bases from V and 5 from J; bases not matched to a gene: 2. Germline V gene lookup returns CDR1 ENHRY and CDR2 SYGVKD. The CDR3: CAISGTGNNEQFF. In nucleotides, the CDR3 is TGTGCCATCAGTGGGACAGGTAACAATGAGCAGTTCTTC.